A single sample gave rise to the 11 T cell receptor beta chains below, sequenced in a study of Graves' ophthalmopathy and Graves' hyperthyroidism. The study amplified TCR beta CDR3 regions using RNA transcripts. An initial RT-PCR round employing HTBI primers preceded a second-round multiplex PCR. TCRdb recomputed calls from the multiplex PCR reads with MiXCR, one row per CDR3 protein. Of 1 million to 1.3 million distinct CDR3 sequences listed, 36% are singletons. Sequenced: peripheral blood or thyroid tissue (not recorded which). The receptors stem from an adult man with Graves' hyperthyroidism.

This clonotype has just a few counts. The rearrangement uses TRBV29-1 and TRBJ2-1; 9 nucleotides match TRBD1. The V gene's germline CDR1 is SQVTM and CDR2 ANQGSEA. CDR3 length: 13 residues. V was clipped by 6 bases and J by 6 bases; unmatched bases: 6. As DNA, the CDR3 is TGCAGCGTCGCCGGACAGGGGATCAATGAGCAGTTCTTC. Encoded protein: CSVAGQGINEQFF.

This clonotype was observed many times. The rearrangement uses TRBV20-1 and TRBJ2-7; D gene ambiguous. Trimming pared 0 bases from V and 4 bases from J, leaving 16 bases between. The CDR3 is made up of 15 amino acids. Germline CDR1 reads DFQATT; CDR2 reads SNEGSKA (reference sequence). CDR3 nucleotide sequence: TGCAGTGCTAGAGATCCGGCGGAGACCCCTTACGAGCAGTACTTC. Translation: CSARDPAETPYEQYF.

This clonotype came up many times. The CDR3 bases are TGTGCCAGCAGCTTGAGTGTCATCTACGAGCAGTACTTC. It specifies CASSLSVIYEQYF. This rearrangement joins TRBV5-5 to TRBJ2-7; D unclear. V was pared by 1 base and J by 3 bases, with 8 bases between. There are 13 residues in the CDR3. The germline V gene encodes CDR1 SGHKS and CDR2 YYEKEE (reference sequence).

The chain links TRBV11-2 to TRBJ1-4; maybe TRBD1 (5 bases). V was pared by 5 bases and J by 0 bases, with 19 bases between. Germline V gives CDR1 SGHAT, CDR2 FQNNGV. The CDR3 is 18 amino acids. The CDR3: CASSLELTATATNEKLFF. The CDR3 bases are TGTGCCAGCAGCCTGGAACTTACCGCGACAGCAACTAATGAAAAACTGTTTTTT. The entire variable domain, with the rest obtained from reference TRBV11-2 and TRBJ1-4, is as follows: EAGVAQSPRYKIIEKRQSVAFWCNPISGHATLYWYQQILGQGPKLLIQFQNNGVVDDSQLPKDRFSAERLKGVDSTLKIQPAKLEDSAVYLCASSLELTATATNEKLFFGSGTQLSVL.

This clonotype was recorded at least ten times. CDR3 loop: CSVGGGWGMNTEAFF. The CDR3 bases are TGCAGCGTTGGTGGGGGATGGGGCATGAACACTGAAGCTTTCTTT. V gene TRBV29-1 combines with J gene TRBJ1-1, with a tentative D call TRBD1 (5 bases). V dropped 4 bases and J dropped 0 bases, with 15 bases sitting between them. From germline, CDR1 is SQVTM and CDR2 ANQGSEA. The CDR3 spans 15 residues.

The rearrangement links TRBV7-2 to TRBJ1-2, with D tentatively TRBD1 (5 bases). Germline CDR1 and CDR2: SGHTA and FQGNSA. V lost 6 bases, J lost 7 bases, and 21 bases lay in between. There are 15 residues in the CDR3. Here the CDR3 DNA reads TGTGCCAGCAGACAAGGACTTGAACAGGCGGTTGGCTACACCTTC. It translates to CASRQGLEQAVGYTF.

The J gene is TRBJ1-4, the V gene TRBV7-9; no clear D gene. With 2 bases removed from V and 8 bases from J, the gap between germline ends came to 21 bases. Germline CDR1 and CDR2: SEHNR and FQNEAQ (reference sequence). The CDR3 runs 17 residues. In DNA form, the CDR3 reads TGTGCCAGCAGCTTATTCCCGTCGGGTTCGGGGAGAGAAAAACTGTTTTTT. This gives the protein CASSLFPSGSGREKLFF.

The gene calls are TRBV10-2 and TRBJ2-5, with 11 nucleotides matching TRBD2. The junction had 4 bases not matched to a gene; V was cut back by 7 bases and J by 3 bases. Germline V gives CDR1 WSHSY, CDR2 SAAADI. The CDR3 loop spans 14 amino acids. CDR3 nucleotides: TGCGCCAGCACTAGCGGGGGGAGGGAAGAGACCCAGTACTTC. The encoded protein is CASTSGGREETQYF.

The V call is TRBV7-9, the J call TRBJ1-5; the D gene is possibly TRBD1 (5 bases). This CDR3 is 12 amino acids long. Germline-derived CDR1 and CDR2 are SEHNR and FQNEAQ (reference sequence). Trimming left V 4 bases short and J 5 bases short, with 6 bases between. CDR3: CASSSRDQPQHF. The CDR3 nucleotides read TGTGCCAGCAGCTCCAGGGATCAGCCCCAGCATTTT.

This clonotype was observed at least ten times. CDR3 protein: CASSNRAKESYNSPLHF. In DNA form, the CDR3 reads TGTGCCAGCAGTAACAGGGCCAAGGAGTCCTATAATTCACCCCTCCACTTT. The V gene is TRBV9, the J gene TRBJ1-6; tentatively, D is TRBD1 (6 bases). Germline assignment: CDR1 SGDLS and CDR2 YYNGEE. Trimming took off 5 bases at V and 1 base at J, with 16 bases between the two ends. CDR3 length: 17 residues.

Here the CDR3 reads CSVEVSSSYEQYF. The CDR3 DNA reads as TGCAGCGTTGAAGTTTCCTCCTCCTACGAGCAGTACTTC. This chain links TRBV29-1 with TRBJ2-7, with unresolved D. Deletions cut 1 base from V and 0 bases from J, with 7 bases between. The CDR3 runs 13 residues. The germline V gene encodes CDR1 SQVTM and CDR2 ANQGSEA.